These 27 T cell receptor beta chains share one sample of origin, sequenced in a study of OX40 agonist ivuxolimab in advanced cancers. Profiling relied on immunoSEQ multiplex PCR, and the TCRdb table lists in-frame clones only, not all of them. The sample contains about 85,000 clones, about 86% of which appear only once. The sample here was CD4+ or CD8+ T cells sorted from blood, taken in a trial of the OX40 agonist ivuxolimab. These receptor sequences come from an adult with an advanced solid tumor such as melanoma, head and neck, liver or kidney cancer.

This sequence joins TRBV14 and TRBJ1-3, with D unclear. The CDR3 sequence is 12 residues long. The germline V gene encodes CDR1 SGHDN and CDR2 FVKESK. V was cut by 2 bases and J by 1 base, with 0 bases left in between. The CDR3 nucleotides are TGTGCCAGCAGCCAATCTGGAAACACCATATATTTT. Its protein product is CASSQSGNTIYF.

This chain uses TRBV6-6 with TRBJ2-1, with TRBD2 as a possible D gene (6 bases). The V end was cut by 4 bases, the J end by 10 bases, with 14 bases between. Germline V lookup: CDR1 MNHNY, CDR2 SVGAGI (reference sequence). CDR3 length: 13 amino acids. The CDR3 spells CASSWAGGGEQFF. For the CDR3, the DNA is TGTGCCAGCAGTTGGGCCGGGGGAGGCGAGCAGTTCTTC.

This chain joins TRBV6-5 and TRBJ2-7; weak D call: TRBD2 (6 bases). The germline V gene encodes CDR1 MNHEY and CDR2 SVGAGI. There are 16 residues in the CDR3. V lost 0 bases and J lost 0, with 12 bases in between. This chain's CDR3 is CASSYSVSGFSYEQYF. The CDR3, as DNA: TGTGCCAGCAGTTACTCCGTTAGCGGCTTCTCCTACGAGCAGTACTTC.

This rearrangement joins TRBV5-6 to TRBJ2-2; TRBD2 aligns across 8 bases. CDR3 size: 16 residues. Germline values: CDR1 SGHDT, CDR2 YYEEEE. The V and J ends lost 0 bases and 1 base, in that order; junction bases with no gene match: 2. CDR3: CASSLGLAMNTGELFF. CDR3 nucleotides: TGTGCCAGCAGCTTGGGACTAGCGATGAACACCGGGGAGCTGTTTTTT.

The chain joins TRBV5-4 to TRBJ2-5, with 8 bases identical to TRBD2. CDR1 and CDR2 (germline): SGHNT, YYREEE (reference sequence). The CDR3 length is 12 residues. The J segment lost 4 bases and the V segment lost 10 bases, leaving 6 bases of the junction unmatched. In nucleotides, the CDR3 is TGTGCCGCAAGCGGGGGATCAGAGACCCAGTACTTC. It yields the protein CAASGGSETQYF.

This chain connects TRBV5-1 to TRBJ2-1; 8 bases agree with TRBD1. The CDR3 spans 15 residues. Germline trimming cut 2 bases from V and 6 bases from J; bases unmatched to any gene: 7. Germline V gives CDR1 SGHRS, CDR2 YFSETQ. The DNA for the CDR3 is TGCGCCAGCAGCTTTGGACAGGGAGCAAGCAATGAGCAGTTCTTC. Amino acids: CASSFGQGASNEQFF.

This chain links TRBV27 with TRBJ1-2; no firm D call. V was pared by 5 bases and J by 8 bases, with 15 bases between. This CDR3 has 13 amino acids. Germline CDR1 MNHEY, CDR2 SMNVEV (reference sequence). The CDR3 DNA follows: TGTGCCAGCAGTCCCCGAGTTGTTGGCGGCTACACCTTC. Encoded protein: CASSPRVVGGYTF.

The chain joins TRBV27 to TRBJ2-7, with 8 bases identical to TRBD1. Germline values: CDR1 MNHEY, CDR2 SMNVEV (reference sequence). The CDR3 extends over 15 amino acids. V dropped 5 bases and J dropped 2; count of bases not matched to a gene: 8. The CDR3 protein is CASSPGTGDPYEQYF. The CDR3 coding sequence is TGTGCCAGCAGTCCTGGGACAGGAGATCCCTACGAGCAGTACTTC.

The CDR3 sequence is CASSQDRERVRYGYTF. CDR3 sequence (DNA): TGCGCCAGCAGCCAAGATCGGGAAAGGGTCCGCTATGGCTACACCTTC. This chain links TRBV4-1 with TRBJ1-2; D gene uncertain. The CDR3 covers 16 residues. From germline, CDR1 is MGHRA and CDR2 YSYEKL. V was pared by 0 bases and J by 4 bases, with 15 bases between.

V is TRBV23-1 and J is TRBJ1-1; tentative D call: TRBD1 (6 bases). TRBV23-1 is marked as an open reading frame, function uncertain. The ends were cut back, 3 bases at V and 5 bases at J, with 25 bases in the middle. This CDR3 comprises 18 residues. CDR3 sequence reads: CASSQSGGPYLERTEAFF. CDR3 nucleotide sequence: TGCGCCAGCAGTCAGTCTGGGGGGCCCTACCTTGAGAGGACTGAAGCTTTCTTT.

The chain combines TRBV6-5 with TRBJ2-3; the match to TRBD2 covers 7 bases. This CDR3 region has 14 residues. Germline V gene sequence: CDR1 MNHEY, CDR2 SVGAGI. Trimming removed 5 bases from V and 7 bases from J; junction bases left unmatched: 9. The CDR3 coding sequence is TGTGCCAGCAGTCCTACCGGGACTAAGAATACGCAGTATTTT. This codes for CASSPTGTKNTQYF.

The gene calls are TRBV28 and TRBJ1-2; D is perhaps TRBD1 (5 bases). CDR1 and CDR2 (germline): MDHEN, SYDVKM. This CDR3 is 14 amino acids long. Trimming took 3 bases from V and 4 from J, leaving 12 bases between them. CDR3 loop: CASSFARVGYGYTF. CDR3 sequence (DNA): TGTGCCAGCAGTTTTGCCAGGGTCGGCTATGGCTACACCTTC.

V usage is TRBV13 and J usage is TRBJ2-5, with D uncertain. The V and J ends lost 3 bases and 4 bases respectively, with 6 bases between them. There are 12 residues in the CDR3. Germline loops: CDR1 PRHDT, CDR2 FYEKMQ (reference sequence). The CDR3 coding sequence is TGTGCCAGCAGCTTCGAAACAGAGACCCAGTACTTC. Translation: CASSFETETQYF.

The chain uses TRBV28 and TRBJ1-1, with TRBD1 as a possible D gene (6 bases). Germline CDR1 and CDR2: MDHEN and SYDVKM. The ends were cut back, 2 bases at V and 2 bases at J, with 9 bases in the middle. The CDR3 is 14 amino acids. The DNA for the CDR3 is TGTGCCAGCAGTTTAACAGGGATCAACACTGAAGCTTTCTTT. Translation: CASSLTGINTEAFF.

The chain employs TRBV28 and TRBJ2-1; 9 positions match TRBD1. V shed 4 bases and J 4 bases; nucleotides not matched to a gene: 8. The CDR3 runs to 16 residues. Germline V CDR1 and CDR2: MDHEN, SYDVKM. The CDR3 DNA reads TGTGCCAGCAGTTCCCGGACAGGGGCCAATTACAATGAGCAGTTCTTC. Translated, it gives CASSSRTGANYNEQFF.

The V call is TRBV7-8, the J call TRBJ2-5, with D possibly being TRBD2 (6 bases). Trimming stripped 2 bases from V and 6 bases from J, with 19 bases between. Germline CDR1 and CDR2: SGHVS and FQNEAQ. This CDR3 spans 16 amino acids. DNA of the CDR3: TGTGCCAGCAGCTTATCCGGGGGTGCCCTCATACAGACCCAGTACTTC. It specifies CASSLSGGALIQTQYF.

The rearrangement joins TRBV4-1 to TRBJ1-1; D not certain. CDR3 length equals 14 residues. V dropped 1 base and J dropped 1 base, with 7 bases sitting between them. Germline V CDR1 and CDR2: MGHRA, YSYEKL. The CDR3 coding sequence is TGCGCCAGCAGCCAAGGGCCAGGGAACACTGAAGCTTTCTTT. This translates into CASSQGPGNTEAFF.

This clone was observed a single time. The rearrangement joins TRBV11-3 to TRBJ2-7, with D possibly being TRBD2 (6 bases). Germline values: CDR1 SGHNT, CDR2 YENEEA. The CDR3 totals 11 residues. Trimming stripped 4 bases from V and 6 bases from J, with 7 bases between. The CDR3 nucleotides are TGTGCCAGCAGCTCCGGGGGCGAGCAGTACTTC. It translates to CASSSGGEQYF.

The CDR3 coding sequence is TGCGCCAGCAGCTTGGACCCTGACAGGGCCGGAAACACCATATATTTT. It translates to CASSLDPDRAGNTIYF. This chain links TRBV5-1 with TRBJ1-3; 7 bases line up with TRBD1. With 0 bases clipped from V and 4 bases from J, the junction kept 7 bases outside the gene matches. The CDR3 loop spans 16 amino acids. The germline V gene encodes CDR1 SGHRS and CDR2 YFSETQ.

The table lists this clone with a few counts. The chain joins TRBV2 to TRBJ1-2; tentatively, D is TRBD1 (5 bases). Deletions cut 8 bases from V and 2 bases from J, with 9 bases between. Germline V gives CDR1 SNHLY, CDR2 FYNNEI. The CDR3 loop spans 12 amino acids. CDR3 sequence reads: CASSRVNYGYTF. CDR3 coding DNA: TGTGCCAGCTCCAGGGTCAACTATGGCTACACCTTC.

The rearrangement joins TRBV9 to TRBJ2-1, with D possibly TRBD2 on 6 matching bases. Germline V lookup: CDR1 SGDLS, CDR2 YYNGEE. The CDR3 has 15 residues. V lost 3 bases, J lost 4 bases, and 14 bases lay in between. The CDR3 region has the DNA TGTGCCAGCAGCGAAGGGTCGGGACTTTACAATGAGCAGTTCTTC. Translating it yields CASSEGSGLYNEQFF.

The V gene is TRBV30, the J gene TRBJ2-3; no firm D call. Germline V gene sequence: CDR1 GTSNPN, CDR2 SVGIG (reference sequence). The CDR3 extends over 12 amino acids. Trimming removed 0 bases from V and 8 bases from J, with 9 bases in between. CDR3 sequence: CAWSVVLGTQYF. The CDR3, as DNA: TGTGCCTGGAGTGTCGTACTTGGTACGCAGTATTTT.

This clone showed up just once. V usage is TRBV28 and J usage is TRBJ1-2, with no clear D. CDR1 is MDHEN and CDR2 is SYDVKM in the germline V gene. V was cut by 5 bases and J by 4 bases, with 17 bases left in between. The CDR3 has 15 amino acids. The CDR3, as DNA: TGTGCCAGCAGTGTAGGACTCGGCAGCTCCTATGGCTACACCTTC. Translation gives CASSVGLGSSYGYTF.

This clone has only a few counts. This chain links TRBV14 with TRBJ2-5, with 7 bases fitting TRBD2. Germline V gene sequence: CDR1 SGHDN, CDR2 FVKESK. The CDR3 runs 14 residues. Germline trimming cut 3 bases from V and 5 bases from J; bases unmatched to any gene: 6. The CDR3 sequence is CASSHPGRVETQYF. The CDR3 nucleotides read TGTGCCAGCAGCCACCCAGGGAGGGTGGAGACCCAGTACTTC.

The chain is built from TRBV28 and TRBJ2-1; D not certain. The CDR3 loop spans 14 amino acids. V gave up 6 bases and J gave up 6 bases, with 15 bases separating them. CDR1 and CDR2 (germline): MDHEN, SYDVKM. CDR3 in amino acids: CASRGGGPGNEQFF. The CDR3 nucleotides are TGTGCCAGCAGAGGCGGCGGCCCGGGCAATGAGCAGTTCTTC.

The V call is TRBV14, the J call TRBJ1-2, with D unresolved. The CDR3 covers 13 residues. The V and J ends lost 1 base and 5 bases respectively, with 8 bases between them. CDR1 and CDR2 from the germline V gene are SGHDN and FVKESK. The CDR3 is CASSQAAGYGYTF. The CDR3 nucleotides are TGTGCCAGCAGCCAAGCAGCGGGATATGGCTACACCTTC.

This clone was counted only a few times. The V gene is TRBV6-1, the J gene TRBJ2-7; weak D call: TRBD1 (5 bases). Germline V gives CDR1 MNHNS, CDR2 SASEGT. Trimming shortened V by 5 bases and J by 3 bases, and 11 bases separated the two germline ends. The CDR3 is made up of 13 amino acids. The CDR3 here is CASSQTDFYEQYV. The DNA of the CDR3 is TGTGCCAGCAGTCAGACAGACTTCTACGAGCAGTACGTC.